Shown below are 26 T cell receptor beta chains from a single sample sequenced in a study of molecular identifiers for immune sequencing clone quantification. TCRdb analysed the PCR reads with MiXCR anew, one entry per CDR3 protein. The table lists a few hundred thousand distinct CDR3 sequences, around 23% of them singletons. Sequences were obtained from naive CD8+ T cells from blood, with Jurkat cell RNA spiked in. Subset reported: FACS-sorted CD8+CD4-CCR7+CD45RA+ naive T cells. Receptors were obtained from a human donor in good health. Some libraries in this study had Jurkat cell RNA spiked in.

The gene calls are TRBV2 and TRBJ1-5; 10 positions match TRBD1. The CDR3 is 14 amino acids. V gave up 5 bases and J gave up 4 bases; unmatched junction bases: 2. The V gene's germline CDR1 is SNHLY and CDR2 FYNNEI. This CDR3 reads CASSKGQGNQPQHF. CDR3 sequence (DNA): TGTGCCAGCAGTAAGGGACAGGGGAATCAGCCCCAGCATTTT.

This chain connects TRBV7-7 to TRBJ2-3, with TRBD2 identical over 10 bases. V shed 3 bases, J shed 1 base, and the junction held 4 bases outside the gene matches. The germline V gene encodes CDR1 SSHAT and CDR2 FNYEAQ (reference sequence). This CDR3 region has 16 residues. CDR3 residues: CASSFGLAGGTDTQYF. DNA for the CDR3: TGTGCCAGCAGCTTCGGCCTAGCGGGGGGCACAGATACGCAGTATTTT.

The sample holds many counts of this clonotype. The V gene is TRBV6-5, the J gene TRBJ2-5, with D unresolved. CDR1 and CDR2 (germline): MNHEY, SVGAGI. CDR3 length: 13 amino acids. The ends were cut back, 5 bases at V and 6 bases at J, with 13 bases in the middle. CDR3 DNA sequence: TGTGCCAGCAGTCCCACGCCCTTGAAGACCCAGTACTTC. Its protein is CASSPTPLKTQYF.

The CDR3 nucleotides read TGTGCCAGCTCACCACCCGCCAGACTTATGAACACTGAAGCTTTCTTT. Encoded protein: CASSPPARLMNTEAFF. The chain links TRBV18 to TRBJ1-1; D remains ambiguous. CDR3 size: 16 residues. Trimming took off 0 bases at V and 0 bases at J, with 11 bases between the two ends. Germline lookup yields CDR1 KGHSH and CDR2 LQKENI. Complete variable domain (other parts from reference TRBV18 and TRBJ1-1): NAGVMQNPRHLVRRRGQEARLRCSPMKGHSHVYWYRQLPEEGLKFMVYLQKENIIDESGMPKERFSAEFPKEGPSILRIQQVVRGDSAAYFCASSPPARLMNTEAFFGQGTRLTVV.

This clonotype was detected ten times or more. The V gene is TRBV4-1, the J gene TRBJ1-2; 8 bases line up with TRBD1. This CDR3 contains 15 residues. From germline, CDR1 is MGHRA and CDR2 YSYEKL. Trimming took 1 base from V and 4 from J; bases not matched to a gene: 5. CDR3 sequence (DNA): TGCGCCAGCAGCCAAGTGGACAGGGCAACCTATGGCTACACCTTC. It specifies CASSQVDRATYGYTF.

This clonotype has just a few counts. V usage is TRBV12-3 or TRBV12-4 and J usage is TRBJ2-7; D possibly corresponds to TRBD1 (5 bases). Trimming shortened V by 1 base and J by 1 base, and 11 bases separated the two germline ends. The CDR3 is made up of 15 amino acids. The CDR3 DNA follows: TGTGCCAGCAGTTTAGGCAGGGTGAAGTCCTACGAGCAGTACTTC. This codes for CASSLGRVKSYEQYF.

Details on this clonotype: Possible read error: a much larger clone is one base away. The rearrangement links TRBV23-1 to TRBJ2-2, with D uncertain. TRBV23-1 is an ORF for which the function is uncertain. This CDR3 has 13 residues. V lost 11 bases and J 2 bases, leaving 12 bases between the germline ends. CDR3 sequence: CAGRPANTGELFF. The CDR3, as DNA: TGCGCCGGCCGCCCAGCTAACACCGGGGAGCTGTTTTTT.

This clonotype has ten or more counts. The chain carries TRBV28 and TRBJ2-3, with 10 bases lining up with TRBD1. Germline V gives CDR1 MDHEN, CDR2 SYDVKM. J gave up 0 bases and V 5 bases, and 8 bases lay outside the gene matches. CDR3 length: 17 amino acids. CDR3 region: CASSGQGVVVSTDTQYF. The CDR3 bases are TGTGCCAGCAGTGGACAGGGGGTGGTCGTAAGCACAGATACGCAGTATTTT. Drawing the rest from reference TRBV28 and TRBJ2-3, the complete variable domain is DVKVTQSSRYLVKRTGEKVFLECVQDMDHENMFWYRQDPGLGLRLIYFSYDVKMKEKGDIPEGYSVSREKKERFSLILESASTNQTSMYLCASSGQGVVVSTDTQYFGPGTRLTVL.

CDR3 nucleotide sequence: TGTGCCAGCAGCCACAAGAAGGGGTCCGGGGCCAACGTCCTGACTTTC. Protein sequence: CASSHKKGSGANVLTF. This chain connects TRBV3-1 to TRBJ2-6, with D possibly being TRBD1 (5 bases). The CDR3 has 16 residues. Germline V gene data show CDR1 as LGHDT and CDR2 as YNNKEL (reference sequence). V lost 3 bases, J lost 4 bases, and 13 bases lay in between.

In its sample, this clonotype was seen many times. The rearrangement joins TRBV29-1 to TRBJ2-7; either TRBD1 or TRBD2 may supply D (5 bases each). CDR3 length: 11 amino acids. The V gene's germline CDR1 is SQVTM and CDR2 ANQGSEA. Trimming pared 6 bases from V and 0 bases from J, leaving 6 bases between. CDR3 region: CSVGTSYEQYF. As DNA, the CDR3 is TGCAGCGTAGGGACCTCCTACGAGCAGTACTTC.

V usage is TRBV7-9 and J usage is TRBJ2-5, with D hard to call. CDR1 and CDR2 from the germline V gene are SEHNR and FQNEAQ (reference sequence). The length of the CDR3 is 13 residues. V was cut by 2 bases and J by 5 bases, with 9 bases left in between. The CDR3 DNA reads TGTGCCAGCAGCTTACTCACTTTGGAGACCCAGTACTTC. As protein: CASSLLTLETQYF.

In regard to this clonotype: A single base separates this from a much larger clone, so it may be a read error. In DNA, the CDR3 is TGTGCCAGCGGTTTAGTACAGGGGTACACTGAAGCTTTCTTT. Residues: CASGLVQGYTEAFF. The chain uses TRBV27 and TRBJ1-1; 7 bases fit TRBD1. The length of the CDR3 is 14 residues. Germline V lookup: CDR1 MNHEY, CDR2 SMNVEV (reference sequence).

This clonotype was counted between two and nine times. The chain joins TRBV7-3 to TRBJ2-6; TRBD2 matches at 15 bases. The CDR3 covers 20 residues. Germline values: CDR1 SGHTA, CDR2 FQGTGA. Germline trimming cut 2 bases from V and 3 bases from J; bases unmatched to any gene: 8. The CDR3 sequence is CASSLLGLAGGFSGANVLTF. The CDR3 DNA reads as TGTGCCAGCAGCTTACTAGGACTAGCGGGAGGGTTTAGTGGGGCCAACGTCCTGACTTTC.

This clonotype was seen at least ten times. The chain joins TRBV7-2 to TRBJ2-7, with D tentatively TRBD1 (6 bases). V was clipped by 5 bases and J by 1 base, with 12 bases between them. The CDR3 has 14 residues. Germline V lookup: CDR1 SGHTA, CDR2 FQGNSA. The CDR3 sequence: CASSTRTASYEQYF. The DNA for the CDR3 is TGTGCCAGCAGCACCCGGACAGCATCCTACGAGCAGTACTTC.

This clonotype has just a few counts. The chain employs TRBV6-5 and TRBJ2-4; a possible D gene is TRBD1 (5 bases). Germline CDR1 reads MNHEY; CDR2 reads SVGAGI. CDR3 length: 15 amino acids. Trimming left V 0 bases short and J 8 bases short, with 14 bases between. CDR3 amino acids: CASSYSGAGADIQYF. As DNA, the CDR3 is TGTGCCAGCAGTTACTCAGGGGCAGGTGCGGACATTCAGTACTTC.

This clonotype occurred a few times. This chain connects TRBV6-2 or TRBV6-3 to TRBJ2-1; 7 positions agree with TRBD2. Unmatched junction bases numbered 6, after V lost 4 bases and J lost 3 bases. This CDR3 region has 15 residues. The V gene's germline CDR1 is MNHEY and CDR2 SVGEGT. CDR3 loop: CASSSLAPNYNEQFF. The CDR3 DNA follows: TGTGCCAGCAGTTCACTAGCGCCCAACTACAATGAGCAGTTCTTC.

This clonotype was picked up many times. The chain employs TRBV4-2 and TRBJ2-7; D call uncertain. In germline, CDR1 is LGHNA, CDR2 YNFKEQ. Trimming cost V 0 bases and J 6 bases, with 15 bases left between them. The CDR3 totals 15 residues. The CDR3 sequence: CASSQDFGPSGEQYF. For the CDR3, the DNA is TGTGCCAGCAGCCAAGATTTCGGGCCGAGTGGCGAGCAGTACTTC.

This chain links TRBV2 with TRBJ2-3; possibly TRBD1 for D (6 bases). The length of the CDR3 is 15 residues. V dropped 1 base and J dropped 6 bases, with 14 bases sitting between them. Germline values: CDR1 SNHLY, CDR2 FYNNEI. The CDR3 loop reads CASSEGGRGSDTQYF. CDR3 in DNA: TGTGCCAGCAGTGAAGGTGGCAGGGGTTCGGATACGCAGTATTTT.

About this clonotype: Mismatch with germline at one junction end may stem from a read error. This chain uses TRBV28 with TRBJ2-3; D call uncertain. The CDR3 sequence is 14 residues long. Germline CDR1 is MDHEN and CDR2 is SYDVKM. CDR3 loop: CARSFSSPTATQYF. The CDR3 nucleotides are TGTGCCCGCAGTTTCTCATCCCCCACAGCTACGCAGTATTTT.

This clonotype was counted between two and nine times. The rearrangement links TRBV27 to TRBJ2-7, with D perhaps assigned TRBD1 or TRBD2 (5 bases each). V was clipped by 5 bases and J by 3 bases, with 14 bases between them. Germline CDR1 is MNHEY and CDR2 is SMNVEV (reference sequence). The CDR3 runs 14 residues. The CDR3 loop is CASSAGDRIYEQYF. DNA of the CDR3: TGTGCCAGCAGTGCCGGGGACCGGATCTACGAGCAGTACTTC.

This clonotype was counted only a few times. V and J are TRBV4-1 and TRBJ2-4; D could derive from TRBD1 or TRBD2 (6 bases each). The CDR3 length is 18 residues. Germline CDR1 is MGHRA and CDR2 is YSYEKL. V was pared by 2 bases and J by 3 bases, with 20 bases between. The DNA of the CDR3 is TGCGCCAGCAGCCAATCAATTAAGGGGGGAGTCGGCAAAAACATTCAGTACTTC. It specifies CASSQSIKGGVGKNIQYF.

The rearrangement joins TRBV11-2 to TRBJ2-7, with D possibly being TRBD1 (5 bases). From germline, CDR1 is SGHAT and CDR2 FQNNGV. The CDR3 is made up of 14 amino acids. Deletions cut 5 bases from V and 3 bases from J, with 14 bases between. The CDR3 region is CASSTSTAIYEQYF. The DNA of the CDR3 is TGTGCCAGCAGCACATCGACAGCCATCTACGAGCAGTACTTC.

The CDR3 region has the DNA TGTGCCAGCAGCACCGGGACTAGCGGGAGGGCCCCCGAATCCTACGAGCAGTACTTC. Encoded protein: CASSTGTSGRAPESYEQYF. The chain combines TRBV7-2 with TRBJ2-7, with TRBD2 matching 16 bases. The CDR3 extends over 19 amino acids. Germline trimming cut 5 bases from V and 1 base from J; bases unmatched to any gene: 11. Germline CDR1 reads SGHTA; CDR2 reads FQGNSA.

This clonotype has only a few counts. V usage is TRBV4-1 and J usage is TRBJ2-4; D call uncertain. Germline CDR1 and CDR2: MGHRA and YSYEKL. The CDR3 is 13 amino acids. V was shortened by 1 base and J by 8 bases, with 9 bases between the two germline ends. CDR3 in amino acids: CASSQAAPDIQYF. The DNA of the CDR3 is TGCGCCAGCAGCCAAGCCGCCCCAGACATTCAGTACTTC.

In its sample, this clonotype was seen a few times. The chain links TRBV20-1 to TRBJ1-1; D unclear. This CDR3 is 13 amino acids long. Trimming removed 7 bases at V and 3 bases at J, with 15 bases between. From germline, CDR1 is DFQATT and CDR2 SNEGSKA (reference sequence). The DNA for the CDR3 is TGCAGTGTAATGGCAGGTACTCACACTGAAGCTTTCTTT. Its protein is CSVMAGTHTEAFF.

This clonotype has only a few counts. This rearrangement joins TRBV12-3 or TRBV12-4 to TRBJ1-1; tentatively, D is TRBD1 (6 bases). The V gene lost 5 bases and the J gene lost 3 bases, with 22 bases spanning the gap. The CDR3 loop spans 17 amino acids. Here the CDR3 reads CASSPNFGTPHYTEAFF. CDR3 DNA: TGTGCCAGCAGTCCTAACTTTGGGACACCCCACTACACTGAAGCTTTCTTT.